This T cell receptor beta chain was identified in a study of blood T cell repertoires in COVID-19. Study background: The origin of the acute and convalescent COVID-19 samples was the United States, Italy and Spain. T cells, B-cell-depleted T cells, or PBMCs supplied cDNA or gDNA.

The V end lost 3 bases, the J end lost 4 bases, and 9 bases lay between the germline ends. Germline CDR1 reads DFQATT; CDR2 reads SNEGSKA (reference sequence). The CDR3 contains 12 residues. The table lists this clone with a count of one. Per the original methods: By means of reference gene primer amplification, nucleated cell counts were estimated. The assay was immunoSEQ multiplex PCR, and TCRdb's table has in-frame clones only and misses some. Clone size and V and J calls were adopted from that table, with D and trimming inferred from the DNA. The sample includes some 180,000 clones, more than 70% seen only once; the top ten take 6.2%.

The TCR originated in a middle-aged man who had recovered from COVID-19. The sequenced sample was PBMCs or T cells enriched from blood (not recorded which). This chain connects TRBV20-1 to TRBJ1-2; D uncertain. The CDR3 loop is CSASGQAYGYTF. The CDR3 DNA reads TGCAGTGCTAGTGGTCAGGCCTATGGCTACACCTTC.